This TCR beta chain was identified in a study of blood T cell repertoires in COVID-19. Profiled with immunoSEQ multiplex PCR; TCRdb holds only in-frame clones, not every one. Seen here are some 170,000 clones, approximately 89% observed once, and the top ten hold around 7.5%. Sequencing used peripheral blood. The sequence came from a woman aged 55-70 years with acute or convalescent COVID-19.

Here the CDR3 DNA reads TGTGCCAGCAGAATAAGGGGGACTACCTTCGAGCAGTACTTC. It codes for CASRIRGTTFEQYF. The chain uses TRBV13 and TRBJ2-7; D possibly corresponds to TRBD2 (7 bases). Trimming left V 6 bases short and J 6 bases short, with 18 bases between. The CDR3 is 14 amino acids. Germline CDR1 is PRHDT and CDR2 is FYEKMQ (reference sequence).